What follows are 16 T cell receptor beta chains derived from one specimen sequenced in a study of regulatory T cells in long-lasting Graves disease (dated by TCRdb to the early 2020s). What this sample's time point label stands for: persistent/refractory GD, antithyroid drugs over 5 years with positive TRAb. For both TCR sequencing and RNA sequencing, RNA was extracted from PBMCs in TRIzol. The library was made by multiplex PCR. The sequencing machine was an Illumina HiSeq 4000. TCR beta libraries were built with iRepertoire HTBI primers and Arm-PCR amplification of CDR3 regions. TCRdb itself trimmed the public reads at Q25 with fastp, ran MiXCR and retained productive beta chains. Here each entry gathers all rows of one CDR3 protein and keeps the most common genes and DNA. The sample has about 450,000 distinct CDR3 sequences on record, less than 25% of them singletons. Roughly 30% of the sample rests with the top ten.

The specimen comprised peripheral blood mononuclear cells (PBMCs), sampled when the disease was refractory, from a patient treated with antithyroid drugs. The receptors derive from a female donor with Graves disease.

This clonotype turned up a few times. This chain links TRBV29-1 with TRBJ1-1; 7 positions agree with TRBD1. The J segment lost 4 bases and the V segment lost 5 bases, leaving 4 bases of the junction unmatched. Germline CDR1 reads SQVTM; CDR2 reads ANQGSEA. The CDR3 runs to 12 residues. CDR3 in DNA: TGCAGCGTTTGGAGGGGGCCCACTGAAGCTTTCTTT. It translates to CSVWRGPTEAFF.

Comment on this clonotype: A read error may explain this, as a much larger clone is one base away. The CDR3 nucleotides read TGTACCAGCAGCTCCATGGGGACAGCAGACAAAAACATTCAGTACTTC. Encoded protein: CTSSSMGTADKNIQYF. V usage is TRBV2 and J usage is TRBJ2-4; 7 positions match TRBD1. Germline V CDR1 and CDR2: SNHLY, FYNNEI. The CDR3 runs 16 residues. Filled out from reference TRBV2 and TRBJ2-4, the complete variable domain reads EPEVTQTPSHQVTQMGQEVILRCVPISNHLYFYWYRQILGQKVEFLVSFYNNEISEKSEIFDDQFSVERPDGSNFTLKIRSTKLEDSAMYFCTSSSMGTADKNIQYFGAGTRLSVL.

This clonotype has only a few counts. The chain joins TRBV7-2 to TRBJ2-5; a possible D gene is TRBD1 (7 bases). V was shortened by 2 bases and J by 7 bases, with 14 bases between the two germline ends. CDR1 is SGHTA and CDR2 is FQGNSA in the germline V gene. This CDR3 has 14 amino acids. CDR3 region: CASSLRQGGGTQYF. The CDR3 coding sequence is TGTGCCAGCAGCTTACGGCAGGGGGGAGGGACCCAGTACTTC.

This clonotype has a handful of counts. The CDR3: CATVLNTEAFF. The CDR3 region has the DNA TGTGCCACCGTCCTGAACACTGAAGCTTTCTTT. The rearrangement uses TRBV6-2 or TRBV6-3 and TRBJ1-1; D is uncertain. With 10 bases removed from V and 0 bases from J, the gap between germline ends came to 6 bases. The CDR3 runs 11 residues. Germline V gene data show CDR1 as MNHEY and CDR2 as SVGEGT.

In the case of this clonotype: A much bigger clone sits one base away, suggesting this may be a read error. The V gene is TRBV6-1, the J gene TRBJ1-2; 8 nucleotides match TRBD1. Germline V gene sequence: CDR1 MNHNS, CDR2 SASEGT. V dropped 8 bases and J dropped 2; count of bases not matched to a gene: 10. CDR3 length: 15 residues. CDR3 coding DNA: TGTGCCAGCGGTAAACAGGGGGTACGCAACTATGGCTACACCTTC. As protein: CASGKQGVRNYGYTF.

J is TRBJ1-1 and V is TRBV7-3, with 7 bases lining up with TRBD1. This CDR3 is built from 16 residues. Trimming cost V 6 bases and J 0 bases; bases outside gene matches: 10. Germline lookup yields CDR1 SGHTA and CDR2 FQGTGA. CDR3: CASSQTPGQLNTEAFF. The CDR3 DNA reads TGTGCCAGCAGTCAAACCCCGGGACAGCTGAACACTGAAGCTTTCTTT. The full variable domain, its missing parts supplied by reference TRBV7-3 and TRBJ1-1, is GAGVSQTPSNKVTEKGKYVELRCDPISGHTALYWYRQSLGQGPEFLIYFQGTGAADDSGLPNDRFFAVRPEGSVSTLKIQRTERGDSAVYLCASSQTPGQLNTEAFFGQGTRLTVV.

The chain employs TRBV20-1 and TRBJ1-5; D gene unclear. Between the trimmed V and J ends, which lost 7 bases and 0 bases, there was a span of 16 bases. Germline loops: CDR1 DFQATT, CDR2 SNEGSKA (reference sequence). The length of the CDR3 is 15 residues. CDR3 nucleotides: TGCAGTGGGAAGGCGATGATAGATAGCAATCAGCCCCAGCATTTT. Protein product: CSGKAMIDSNQPQHF.

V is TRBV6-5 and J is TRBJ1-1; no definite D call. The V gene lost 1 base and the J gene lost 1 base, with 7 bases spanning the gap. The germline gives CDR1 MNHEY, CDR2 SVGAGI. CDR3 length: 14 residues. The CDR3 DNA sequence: TGTGCCAGCAGTTACTTGATAGGGAACACTGAAGCTTTCTTT. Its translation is CASSYLIGNTEAFF.

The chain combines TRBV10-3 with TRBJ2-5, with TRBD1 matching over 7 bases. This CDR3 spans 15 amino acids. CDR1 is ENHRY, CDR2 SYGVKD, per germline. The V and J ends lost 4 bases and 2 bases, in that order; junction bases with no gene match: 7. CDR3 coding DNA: TGTGCCATCAGTGGACCCGGGACAGCACAAGAGACCCAGTACTTC. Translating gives CAISGPGTAQETQYF.

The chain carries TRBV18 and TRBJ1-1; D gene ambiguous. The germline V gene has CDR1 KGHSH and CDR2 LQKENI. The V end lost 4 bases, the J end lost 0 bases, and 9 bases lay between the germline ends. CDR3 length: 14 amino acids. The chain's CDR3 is CASSRPILNTEAFF. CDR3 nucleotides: TGTGCCAGCTCACGTCCTATTTTGAACACTGAAGCTTTCTTT.

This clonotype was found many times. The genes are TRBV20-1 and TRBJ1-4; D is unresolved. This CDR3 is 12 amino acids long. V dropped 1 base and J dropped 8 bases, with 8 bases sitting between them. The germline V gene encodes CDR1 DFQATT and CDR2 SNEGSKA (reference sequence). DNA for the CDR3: TGCAGTGCTAGAGGGTCTGAGGAAAAACTGTTTTTT. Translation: CSARGSEEKLFF.

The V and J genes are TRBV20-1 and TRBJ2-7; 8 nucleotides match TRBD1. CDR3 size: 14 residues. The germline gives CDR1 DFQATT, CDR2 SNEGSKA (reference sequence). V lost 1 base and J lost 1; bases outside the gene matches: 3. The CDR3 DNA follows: TGCAGTGCTAGAGGACAGGGGAGTTCCTACGAGCAGTACTTC. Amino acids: CSARGQGSSYEQYF.

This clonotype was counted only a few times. As DNA, the CDR3 is TGTGCCAGCAGTTATGCGGGACTCCGCGATTATGGCTACACCTTC. Protein: CASSYAGLRDYGYTF. The J gene is TRBJ1-2, the V gene TRBV6-9; a possible D gene is TRBD1 (5 bases). Germline values: CDR1 MNHGY, CDR2 SVAAGI. V was cut by 2 bases and J by 5 bases, with 15 bases left in between. The CDR3 length is 15 residues.

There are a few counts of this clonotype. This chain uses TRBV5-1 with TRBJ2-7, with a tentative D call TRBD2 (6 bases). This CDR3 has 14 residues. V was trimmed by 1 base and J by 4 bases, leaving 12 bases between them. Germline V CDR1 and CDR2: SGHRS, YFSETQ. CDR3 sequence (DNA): TGCGCCAGCAGCTTGTGGGGGACTTCTTACGAGCAGTACTTC. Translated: CASSLWGTSYEQYF.

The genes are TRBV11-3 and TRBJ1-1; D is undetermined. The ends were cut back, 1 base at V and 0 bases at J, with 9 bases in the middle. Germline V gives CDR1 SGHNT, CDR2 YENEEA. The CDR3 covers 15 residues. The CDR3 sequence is CASSLGGNLNTEAFF. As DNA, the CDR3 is TGTGCCAGCAGCTTAGGAGGGAATTTGAACACTGAAGCTTTCTTT. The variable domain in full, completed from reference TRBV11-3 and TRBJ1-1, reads EAGVVQSPRYKIIEKKQPVAFWCNPISGHNTLYWYLQNLGQGPELLIRYENEEAVDDSQLPKDRFSAERLKGVDSTLKIQPAELGDSAVYLCASSLGGNLNTEAFFGQGTRLTVV.

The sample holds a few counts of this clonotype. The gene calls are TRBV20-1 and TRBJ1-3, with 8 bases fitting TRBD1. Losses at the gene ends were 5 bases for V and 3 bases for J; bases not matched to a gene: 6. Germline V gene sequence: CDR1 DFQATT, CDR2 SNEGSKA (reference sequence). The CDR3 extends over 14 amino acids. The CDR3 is CSAAQGAGGNTIYF. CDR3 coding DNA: TGCAGTGCTGCGCAGGGGGCTGGTGGAAACACCATATATTTT.